The rows below give T cell receptor beta chains drawn from one sample of a study of beta chain features in type 1 diabetes. Assay used: immunoSEQ multiplex PCR; TCRdb lists only in-frame clones, some missing. Of a few hundred thousand clones in the sample, roughly 15% are singletons; the top ten hold more than 6.5%. Source material: central memory CD4+ T cells from blood. The receptor source for this set is a man aged 25-40 years in good health. Each CDR3 is given with its conserved first and last residue. The D gene is left open where the match is weak. Some rows have no size entry. The others give once, few or many, or a class for an expanded clone.

>13|NA|NA|TRBJ1-5|TRBV30
CAWAPDRTQPQHF
TGTGCCTGGGCACCCGACAGGACTCAGCCCCAGCATTTT
>17|NA|few|TRBJ2-3|TRBV9
CASSEEVLANRRDTQYF
TGTGCCAGCAGCGAAGAAGTCCTAGCGAATAGGAGAGATACGCAGTATTTT
>15|NA|NA|TRBJ2-4|TRBV10-2
CASRSNGERKNIQYF
TGCGCCAGCCGGTCCAACGGGGAAAGGAAAAACATTCAGTACTTC
>18|NA|NA|TRBJ1-5|TRBV4-2
CASSQDQKGLYSNQPQHF
TGTGCCAGCAGCCAAGATCAAAAGGGACTGTATAGCAATCAGCCCCAGCATTTT
>14|NA|few|TRBJ1-1|TRBV5-1
CASSLEWGSAEAFF
TGCGCCAGCAGCTTGGAGTGGGGCAGCGCTGAAGCTTTCTTT
>13|TRBD1|NA|TRBJ1-2|TRBV28
CASSPDRDYGYTF
TGTGCCAGCAGCCCGGACAGGGACTATGGCTACACCTTC
>12|NA|NA|TRBJ2-3|TRBV6-1
CASSDGTDTQYF
TGTGCCAGCAGTGACGGCACAGATACGCAGTATTTT
>13|NA|NA|TRBJ2-5|TRBV5-1
CASSSGPQETQYF
TGTGCCAGCAGCTCCGGCCCCCAAGAGACCCAGTACTTC
>15|NA|few|TRBJ2-2|TRBV4-3
CASSQALGGAGELFF
TGCGCCAGCAGCCAAGCCCTCGGCGGGGCCGGGGAGCTGTTTTTT
>17|TRBD1|few|TRBJ2-4|TRBV11-2
CASSTRDREGAKNIQYF
TGTGCCAGCAGTACCCGGGACAGGGAAGGGGCCAAAAACATTCAGTACTTC